These 7 T cell receptor beta chains share one sample of origin, sequenced in a study of STAT5B mutations in CD4+ large granular lymphocyte leukemia. Here immunoSEQ multiplex PCR was the method, and the copy in TCRdb shows in-frame clones only, minus some. The data contain 20,000 to 25,000 clones, about four fifths of them singletons. What was sequenced was CD4+ T cells from blood buffy coats. Receptors originate from a human donor in good health.

The chain couples TRBV13 to TRBJ2-1; 10 bases match TRBD2. V lost 5 bases and J lost 4; bases outside the gene matches: 14. Germline V CDR1 and CDR2: PRHDT, FYEKMQ (reference sequence). The CDR3 covers 18 residues. The DNA of the CDR3 is TGTGCCAGCAGCGCTTATCGGAGCGGGGGGGCGGTGTACAATGAGCAGTTCTTC. Amino acids: CASSAYRSGGAVYNEQFF.

The chain has TRBV18 and TRBJ2-6; D call uncertain. Germline CDR1 and CDR2: KGHSH and LQKENI. The CDR3 extends over 15 amino acids. With 7 bases removed from V and 1 base from J, the gap between germline ends came to 11 bases. The CDR3 DNA is TGTGCCAGCTTCGGCGCTTTTTCTGGGGCCAACGTCCTGACTTTC. Translated, it gives CASFGAFSGANVLTF.

V usage is TRBV11-2 and J usage is TRBJ2-1; maybe TRBD1 (6 bases). This CDR3 has 14 amino acids. Germline CDR1 and CDR2: SGHAT and FQNNGV. V was cut by 6 bases and J by 9 bases, with 18 bases left in between. DNA for the CDR3: TGTGCCAGCAGACCGGGACACCAGGGCGGTGAGCAGTTCTTC. It codes for CASRPGHQGGEQFF.

CDR3 in DNA: TGTGCCAGCAGCTTAGGTCCGAGGGGGGCAGGACAGCCCCAGCATTTT. This codes for CASSLGPRGAGQPQHF. This chain links TRBV7-2 with TRBJ1-5, with a tentative D call TRBD1 (6 bases). V lost 1 base, J lost 7 bases, and 17 bases lay in between. The length of the CDR3 is 16 residues. In germline, CDR1 is SGHTA, CDR2 FQGNSA. Supplemented by reference TRBV7-2 and TRBJ1-5, the full variable domain reads GAGVSQSPSNKVTEKGKDVELRCDPISGHTALYWYRQSLGQGLEFLIYFQGNSAPDKSGLPSDRFSAERTGGSVSTLTIQRTQQEDSAVYLCASSLGPRGAGQPQHFGDGTRLSIL.

V usage is TRBV5-1 and J usage is TRBJ2-6; possible D gene TRBD2, 6 bases. Germline V gene lookup returns CDR1 SGHRS and CDR2 YFSETQ. Trimming stripped 4 bases from V and 2 bases from J, with 16 bases between. This CDR3 spans 17 amino acids. This CDR3 is CASSADRGRAGANVLTF. CDR3 sequence (DNA): TGCGCCAGCAGCGCCGACCGGGGGAGAGCTGGGGCCAACGTCCTGACTTTC.

The genes are TRBV5-4 and TRBJ2-3; 14 bases align to TRBD2. CDR3 length equals 19 residues. With V trimmed by 2 bases and J by 7 bases, 15 bases remained unmatched. Germline lookup yields CDR1 SGHNT and CDR2 YYREEE (reference sequence). CDR3 region: CASSFSTSGRAGIANTQYF. Here the CDR3 DNA reads TGTGCCAGCAGCTTTTCGACTAGCGGGAGGGCCGGGATAGCAAATACGCAGTATTTT. Based on the CDR3 plus reference TRBV5-4 and TRBJ2-3, the full variable domain is ETGVTQSPTHLIKTRGQQVTLRCSSQSGHNTVSWYQQALGQGPQFIFQYYREEENGRGNFPPRFSGLQFPNYSSELNVNALELDDSALYLCASSFSTSGRAGIANTQYFGPGTRLTVL.

The genes are TRBV4-2 and TRBJ2-2; TRBD2 agrees at 8 bases. CDR3 size: 16 residues. CDR1 is LGHNA and CDR2 is YNFKEQ in the germline V gene. Germline trimming cut 1 base from V and 1 base from J; bases unmatched to any gene: 2. In DNA form, the CDR3 reads TGTGCCAGCAGCCAAGCCGGGACTAGGAACACCGGGGAGCTGTTTTTT. Translated: CASSQAGTRNTGELFF.